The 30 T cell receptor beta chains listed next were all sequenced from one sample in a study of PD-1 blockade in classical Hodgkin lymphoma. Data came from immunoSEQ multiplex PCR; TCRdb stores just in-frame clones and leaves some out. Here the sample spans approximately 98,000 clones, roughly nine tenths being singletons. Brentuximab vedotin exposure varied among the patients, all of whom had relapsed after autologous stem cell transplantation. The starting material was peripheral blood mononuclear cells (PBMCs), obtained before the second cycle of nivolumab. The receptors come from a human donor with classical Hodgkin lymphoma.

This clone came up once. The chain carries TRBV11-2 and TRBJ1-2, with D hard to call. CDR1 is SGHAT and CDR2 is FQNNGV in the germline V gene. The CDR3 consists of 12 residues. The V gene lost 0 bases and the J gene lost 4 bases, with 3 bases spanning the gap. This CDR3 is CASSLEVYGYTF. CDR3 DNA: TGTGCCAGCAGCTTAGAGGTCTATGGCTACACCTTC.

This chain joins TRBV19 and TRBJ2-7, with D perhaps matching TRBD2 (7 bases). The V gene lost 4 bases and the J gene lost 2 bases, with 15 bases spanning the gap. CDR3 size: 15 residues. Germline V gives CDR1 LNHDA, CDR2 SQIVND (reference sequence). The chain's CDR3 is CASSTPGGRTYEQYF. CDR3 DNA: TGTGCCAGTAGTACCCCCGGGGGGCGGACCTACGAGCAGTACTTC.

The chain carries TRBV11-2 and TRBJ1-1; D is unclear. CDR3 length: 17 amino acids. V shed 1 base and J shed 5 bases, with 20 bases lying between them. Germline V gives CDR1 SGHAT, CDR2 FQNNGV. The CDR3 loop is CASSLGGLGVPWTEAFF. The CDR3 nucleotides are TGTGCCAGCAGCTTAGGCGGTCTCGGGGTCCCGTGGACTGAAGCTTTCTTT.

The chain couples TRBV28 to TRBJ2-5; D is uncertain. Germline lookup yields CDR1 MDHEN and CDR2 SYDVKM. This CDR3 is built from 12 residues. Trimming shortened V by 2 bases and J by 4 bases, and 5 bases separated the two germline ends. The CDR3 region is CASSLGIETQYF. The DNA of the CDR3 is TGTGCCAGCAGTTTAGGTATAGAGACCCAGTACTTC.

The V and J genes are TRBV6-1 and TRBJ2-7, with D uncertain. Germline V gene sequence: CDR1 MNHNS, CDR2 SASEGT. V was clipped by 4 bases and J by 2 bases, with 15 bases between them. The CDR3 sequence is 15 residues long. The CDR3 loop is CASSASGILAYEQYF. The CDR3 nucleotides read TGTGCCAGCAGTGCGAGTGGGATCCTCGCCTACGAGCAGTACTTC.

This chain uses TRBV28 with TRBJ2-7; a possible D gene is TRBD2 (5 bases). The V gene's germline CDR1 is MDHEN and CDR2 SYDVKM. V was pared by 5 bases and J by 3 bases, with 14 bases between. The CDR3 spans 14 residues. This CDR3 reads CASSENGILYEQYF. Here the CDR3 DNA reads TGTGCCAGCAGTGAGAACGGGATCCTCTACGAGCAGTACTTC. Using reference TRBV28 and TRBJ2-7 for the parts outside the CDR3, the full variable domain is DVKVTQSSRYLVKRTGEKVFLECVQDMDHENMFWYRQDPGLGLRLIYFSYDVKMKEKGDIPEGYSVSREKKERFSLILESASTNQTSMYLCASSENGILYEQYFGPGTRLTVT.

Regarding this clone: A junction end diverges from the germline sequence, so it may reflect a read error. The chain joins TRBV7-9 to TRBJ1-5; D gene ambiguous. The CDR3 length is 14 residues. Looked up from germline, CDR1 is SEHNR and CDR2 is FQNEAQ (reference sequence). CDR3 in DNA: TGTGCCAGCAGCTCTACCGAAAGCAATCGGCCCCAGCATTTT. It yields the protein CASSSTESNRPQHF.

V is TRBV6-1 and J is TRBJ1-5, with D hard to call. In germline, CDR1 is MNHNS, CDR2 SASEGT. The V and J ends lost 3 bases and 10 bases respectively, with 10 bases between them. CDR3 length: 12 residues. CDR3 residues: CASSEWSLPQHF. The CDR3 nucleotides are TGTGCCAGCAGTGAGTGGTCGCTTCCCCAGCATTTT.

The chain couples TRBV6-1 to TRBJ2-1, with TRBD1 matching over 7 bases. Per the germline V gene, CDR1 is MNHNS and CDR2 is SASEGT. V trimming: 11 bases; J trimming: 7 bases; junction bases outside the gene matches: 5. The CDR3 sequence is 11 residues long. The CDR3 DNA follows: TGTGCCTCACAACAGGGGAATGAGCAGTTCTTC. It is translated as CASQQGNEQFF.

The CDR3 region is CASSRQGTMNTEAFF. DNA for the CDR3: TGTGCCAGCAGCCGACAGGGGACTATGAACACTGAAGCTTTCTTT. The J gene is TRBJ1-1, the V gene TRBV7-8; 8 bases fit TRBD1. This CDR3 contains 15 residues. Trimming at V came to 5 bases and at J to 0 bases, leaving 5 bases not matched to a gene. Germline V gene sequence: CDR1 SGHVS, CDR2 FQNEAQ.

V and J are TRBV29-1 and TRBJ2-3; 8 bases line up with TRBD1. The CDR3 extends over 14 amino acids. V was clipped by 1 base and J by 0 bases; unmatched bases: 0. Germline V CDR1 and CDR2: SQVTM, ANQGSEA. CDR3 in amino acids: CSVEGQGSTDTQYF. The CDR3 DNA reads TGCAGCGTTGAAGGACAGGGGAGCACAGATACGCAGTATTTT.

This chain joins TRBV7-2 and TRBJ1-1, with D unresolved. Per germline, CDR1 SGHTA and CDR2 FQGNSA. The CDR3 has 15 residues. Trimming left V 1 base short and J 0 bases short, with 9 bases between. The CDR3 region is CASSLGVGMNTEAFF. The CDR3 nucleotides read TGTGCCAGCAGCTTAGGAGTGGGCATGAACACTGAAGCTTTCTTT.

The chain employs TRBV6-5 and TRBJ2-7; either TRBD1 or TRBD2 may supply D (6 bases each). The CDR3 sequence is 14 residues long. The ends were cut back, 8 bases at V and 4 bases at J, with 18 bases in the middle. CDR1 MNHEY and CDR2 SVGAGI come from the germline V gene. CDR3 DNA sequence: TGTGCCAGCCAAAGAACGGGGGCCGGGTACGAGCAGTACTTC. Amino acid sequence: CASQRTGAGYEQYF.

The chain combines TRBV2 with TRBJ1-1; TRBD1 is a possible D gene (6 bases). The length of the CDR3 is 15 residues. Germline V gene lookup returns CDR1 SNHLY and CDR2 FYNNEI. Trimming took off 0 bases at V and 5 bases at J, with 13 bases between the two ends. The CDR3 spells CASSEARGGRTEAFF. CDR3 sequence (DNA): TGTGCCAGCAGTGAAGCGAGGGGGGGGAGAACTGAAGCTTTCTTT.

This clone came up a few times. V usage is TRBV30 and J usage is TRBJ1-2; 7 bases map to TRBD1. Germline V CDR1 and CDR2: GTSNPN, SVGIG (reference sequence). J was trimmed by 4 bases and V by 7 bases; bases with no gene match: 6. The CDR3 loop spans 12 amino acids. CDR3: CASDRVPYGYTF. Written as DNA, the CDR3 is TGTGCCTCCGACAGGGTTCCCTATGGCTACACCTTC.

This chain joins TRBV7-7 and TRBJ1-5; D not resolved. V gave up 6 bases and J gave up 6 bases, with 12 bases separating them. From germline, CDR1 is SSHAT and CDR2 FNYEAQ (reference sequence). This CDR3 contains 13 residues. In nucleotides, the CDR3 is TGTGCCAGCAGTAGGGTATTGGGTCAGCCCCAGCATTTT. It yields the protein CASSRVLGQPQHF.

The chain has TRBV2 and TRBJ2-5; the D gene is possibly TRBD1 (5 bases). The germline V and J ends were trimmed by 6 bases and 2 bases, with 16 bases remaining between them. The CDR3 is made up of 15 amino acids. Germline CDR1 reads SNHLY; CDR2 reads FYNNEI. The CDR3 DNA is TGTGCCAGCAGCTCTCGCAGACAGACTCAAGAGACCCAGTACTTC. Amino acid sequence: CASSSRRQTQETQYF.

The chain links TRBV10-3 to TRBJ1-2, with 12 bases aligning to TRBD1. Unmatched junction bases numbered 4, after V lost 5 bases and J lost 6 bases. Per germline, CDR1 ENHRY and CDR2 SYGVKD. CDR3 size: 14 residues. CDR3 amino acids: CAISWDRGRDGYTF. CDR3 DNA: TGTGCCATCAGTTGGGACAGGGGGCGGGATGGCTACACCTTC.

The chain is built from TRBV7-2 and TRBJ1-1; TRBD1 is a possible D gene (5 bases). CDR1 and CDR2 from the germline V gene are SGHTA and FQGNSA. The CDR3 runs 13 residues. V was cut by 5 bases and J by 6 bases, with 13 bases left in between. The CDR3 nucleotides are TGTGCCAGCAGCCCGGGGCCTTATGCTGAAGCTTTCTTT. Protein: CASSPGPYAEAFF.

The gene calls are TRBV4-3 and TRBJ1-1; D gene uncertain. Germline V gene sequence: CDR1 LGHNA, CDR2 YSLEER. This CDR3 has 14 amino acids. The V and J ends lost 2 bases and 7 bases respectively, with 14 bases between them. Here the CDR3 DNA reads TGCGCCAGCAGCCAATTCGAAATAGGCGGTGAAGCTTTCTTT. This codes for CASSQFEIGGEAFF.

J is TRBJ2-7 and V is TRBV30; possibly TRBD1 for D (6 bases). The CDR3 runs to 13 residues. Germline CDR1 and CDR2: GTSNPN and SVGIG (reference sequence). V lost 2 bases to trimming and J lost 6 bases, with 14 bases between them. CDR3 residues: CAWSTLDSGEQYF. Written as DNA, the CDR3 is TGTGCCTGGAGTACCCTGGACAGCGGCGAGCAGTACTTC.

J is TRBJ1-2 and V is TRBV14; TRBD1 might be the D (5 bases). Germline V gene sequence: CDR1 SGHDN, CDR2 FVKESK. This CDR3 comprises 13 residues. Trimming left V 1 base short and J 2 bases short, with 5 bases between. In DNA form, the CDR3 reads TGTGCCAGCAGCCAAGGACAGAACTATGGCTACACCTTC. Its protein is CASSQGQNYGYTF.

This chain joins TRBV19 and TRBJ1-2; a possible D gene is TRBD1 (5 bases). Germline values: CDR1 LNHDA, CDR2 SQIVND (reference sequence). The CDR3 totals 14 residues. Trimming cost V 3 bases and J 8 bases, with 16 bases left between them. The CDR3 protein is CASSMGQGDGGYTF. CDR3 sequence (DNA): TGTGCCAGTAGTATGGGGCAGGGAGACGGAGGCTACACCTTC.

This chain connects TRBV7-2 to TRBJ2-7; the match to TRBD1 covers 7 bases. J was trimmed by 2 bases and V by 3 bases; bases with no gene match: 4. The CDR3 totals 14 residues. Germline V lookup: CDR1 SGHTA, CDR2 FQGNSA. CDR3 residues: CASSFDREAYEQYF. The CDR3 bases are TGTGCCAGCAGCTTCGACAGGGAAGCCTACGAGCAGTACTTC.

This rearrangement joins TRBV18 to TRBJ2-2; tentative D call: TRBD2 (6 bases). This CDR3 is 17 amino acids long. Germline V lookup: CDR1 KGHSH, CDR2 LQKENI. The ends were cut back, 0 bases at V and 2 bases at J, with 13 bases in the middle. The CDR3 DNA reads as TGTGCCAGCTCACCACCCCGCGGGGCTAGAAACACCGGGGAGCTGTTTTTT. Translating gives CASSPPRGARNTGELFF.

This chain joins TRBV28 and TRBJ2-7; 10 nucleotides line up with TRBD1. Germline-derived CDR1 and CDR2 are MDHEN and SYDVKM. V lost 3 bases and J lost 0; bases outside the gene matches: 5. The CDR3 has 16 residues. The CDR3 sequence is CASSLGDRGYSYEQYF. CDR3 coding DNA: TGTGCCAGCAGTTTGGGGGACAGGGGCTACTCCTACGAGCAGTACTTC.

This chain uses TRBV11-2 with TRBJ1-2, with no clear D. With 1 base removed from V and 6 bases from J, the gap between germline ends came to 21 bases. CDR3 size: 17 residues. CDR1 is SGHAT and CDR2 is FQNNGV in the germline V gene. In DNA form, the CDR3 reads TGTGCCAGCAGCTTAGTTTCAGGTCCCGTCCTACCTAATGGCTACACCTTC. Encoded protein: CASSLVSGPVLPNGYTF.

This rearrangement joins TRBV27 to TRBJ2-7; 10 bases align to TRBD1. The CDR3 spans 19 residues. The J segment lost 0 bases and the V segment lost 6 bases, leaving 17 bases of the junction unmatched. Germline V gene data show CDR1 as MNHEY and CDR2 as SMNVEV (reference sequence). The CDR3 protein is CASRPRGQGLIMFSYEQYF. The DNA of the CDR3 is TGTGCCAGCAGGCCACGGGGACAGGGGCTAATAATGTTCTCCTACGAGCAGTACTTC.

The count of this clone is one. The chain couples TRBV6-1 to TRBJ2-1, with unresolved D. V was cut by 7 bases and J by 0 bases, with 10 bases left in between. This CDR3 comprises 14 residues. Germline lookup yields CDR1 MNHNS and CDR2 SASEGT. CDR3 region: CASNPWSSYNEQFF. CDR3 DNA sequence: TGTGCCAGCAATCCCTGGAGCTCCTACAATGAGCAGTTCTTC.

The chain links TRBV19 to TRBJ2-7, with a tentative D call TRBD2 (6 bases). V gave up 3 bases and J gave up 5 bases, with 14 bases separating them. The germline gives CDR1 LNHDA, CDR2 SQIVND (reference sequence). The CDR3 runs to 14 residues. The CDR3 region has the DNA TGTGCCAGTAGTATTACAGCGGAGGGGCACGAGCAGTACTTC. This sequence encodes CASSITAEGHEQYF.